This T cell receptor beta chain was found in a study of Graves' ophthalmopathy and Graves' hyperthyroidism. The authors amplified TCR beta CDR3 regions from RNA transcripts. Scientists carried out first-round RT-PCR using HTBI primers and then a second-round multiplex PCR. MiXCR, run by TCRdb on the multiplex PCR reads, gives a single entry per CDR3 protein. The sample lists 300,000 to 450,000 distinct CDR3 sequences; about a sixth were seen once. Hyperthyroidism counted as stable given no ophthalmopathy within 18 months of follow-up. Diagnosis relied on clinical symptoms, serum thyroxine, TRAb, thyroid ultrasound and orbital computed tomography. Trimming removed 4 bases at V and 0 bases at J, with 10 bases between. Per the germline V gene, CDR1 is MNHEY and CDR2 is SMNVEV (reference sequence). CDR3 length: 16 residues. Study-wide findings and caveats: Discrimination between ophthalmopathy and stable hyperthyroidism by a 13-signature model showed 85% to 90% sensitivity and 65% to 84% specificity. Blood was where most expanded thyroid clonotypes above 0.001 frequency also turned up.

As to this clonotype: Its antigen remains unknown.

The chain has TRBV27 and TRBJ2-6, with D possibly being TRBD1 (5 bases). The sample taken for sequencing was peripheral blood. The sequence was obtained from an adult woman with stable Graves' hyperthyroidism. The CDR3 loop is CASSSTGDSGANVLTF. CDR3 nucleotides: TGTGCCAGCAGTTCAACAGGAGACTCTGGGGCCAACGTCCTGACTTTC.